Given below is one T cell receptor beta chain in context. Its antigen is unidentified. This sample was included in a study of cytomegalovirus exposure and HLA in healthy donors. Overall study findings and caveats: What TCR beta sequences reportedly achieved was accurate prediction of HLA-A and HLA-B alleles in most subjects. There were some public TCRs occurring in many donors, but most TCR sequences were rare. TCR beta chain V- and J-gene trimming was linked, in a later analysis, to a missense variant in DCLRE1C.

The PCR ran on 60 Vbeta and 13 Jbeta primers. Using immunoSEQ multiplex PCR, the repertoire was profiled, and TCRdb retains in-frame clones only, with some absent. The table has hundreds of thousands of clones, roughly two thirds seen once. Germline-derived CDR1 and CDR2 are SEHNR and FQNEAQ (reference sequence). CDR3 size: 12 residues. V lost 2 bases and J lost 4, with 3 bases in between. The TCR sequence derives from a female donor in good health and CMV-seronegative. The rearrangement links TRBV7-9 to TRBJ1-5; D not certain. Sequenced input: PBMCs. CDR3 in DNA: TGTGCCAGCAGCTTACAGAATCAGCCCCAGCATTTT. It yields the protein CASSLQNQPQHF.